These T cell receptor beta chains were read from a single sample in a study of post-analysis software for immune sequencing data. From the PCR reads, TCRdb called clonotypes with MiXCR, one entry per CDR3 protein. Of under 200,000 distinct CDR3 sequences detected, 30% to 45% appear once; the ten largest clones hold under 30%. The specimen was blood, collected after autologous hematopoietic stem cell transplantation. These receptors originate from a girl under 18 with multiple sclerosis. The CDR3 runs from the conserved cysteine through the conserved F or W. A D gene is named only where the DNA matches it firmly. A clone size is listed for some rows: how often the clone was seen (once, few, many), or a class if it is expanded.

D gene	V gene	clone size	J gene	CDR3 protein	CDR3 DNA
-	TRBV5-6	few	TRBJ1-1	CASSLGRTEAFF	TGTGCCAGCAGCTTGGGACGGACTGAAGCTTTCTTT
-	TRBV5-1	few	TRBJ2-7	CASSLEGFAGSSYEQYF	TGCGCCAGCAGCTTGGAAGGGTTCGCGGGAAGCTCCTACGAGCAGTACTTC
TRBD1	TRBV6-5	-	TRBJ1-4	CASSYQATGAEKLFF	TGTGCCAGCAGTTACCAAGCGACAGGGGCTGAAAAACTGTTTTTT
-	TRBV20-1	few	TRBJ2-7	CSAPNRPGALNSYEQYF	TGCAGTGCCCCCAACCGCCCCGGGGCTCTAAATTCCTACGAGCAGTACTTC
-	TRBV20-1	few	TRBJ1-1	CSPHQPRLNTEAFF	TGCAGTCCTCACCAGCCCAGGCTGAACACTGAAGCTTTCTTT
-	TRBV5-1	few	TRBJ2-3	CASSLDGGSTDTQYF	TGCGCCAGCAGCTTGGATGGCGGGAGCACAGATACGCAGTATTTT
-	TRBV20-1	few	TRBJ2-4	CSAEREAKNIQYF	TGCAGTGCTGAGAGGGAGGCCAAAAACATTCAGTACTTC
TRBD1	TRBV7-9	once	TRBJ1-1	CASRGQGKNTEAFF	TGTGCCAGCAGGGGACAGGGAAAGAACACTGAAGCTTTCTTT
-	TRBV6-2/TRBV6-3	-	TRBJ2-2	CAGSWRAANTGELFF	TGTGCCGGCAGTTGGCGAGCGGCGAACACCGGGGAGCTGTTTTTT
TRBD2	TRBV20-1	-	TRBJ2-7	CSASLREIGYEQYF	TGCAGTGCTAGTCTGCGGGAGATTGGCTACGAGCAGTACTTC
-	TRBV6-9	-	TRBJ2-5	CASSPAEQETQYF	TGTGCCAGCAGCCCCGCGGAGCAAGAGACCCAGTACTTC
TRBD2	TRBV20-1	-	TRBJ2-1	CSARDLAGGTPHEQFF	TGCAGTGCTAGAGACCTAGCGGGAGGAACCCCACATGAGCAGTTCTTC
-	TRBV6-6	few	TRBJ2-7	CASSYGEVNEQYF	TGTGCCAGCAGTTACGGGGAGGTCAATGAGCAGTACTTC
-	TRBV6-1	-	TRBJ2-1	CASSEIGLADTYNEQFF	TGTGCCAGCAGTGAAATCGGCTTAGCGGACACCTACAATGAGCAGTTCTTC
-	TRBV20-1	-	TRBJ2-5	CSASGFQETQYF	TGCAGTGCTTCTGGGTTCCAAGAGACCCAGTACTTC
TRBD2	TRBV9	-	TRBJ2-5	CASSVGRLAATHQETQYF	TGTGCCAGCAGCGTAGGCCGACTAGCGGCAACCCACCAAGAGACCCAGTACTTC
-	TRBV27	-	TRBJ2-1	CASSPSGVWSGGRDNGQFF	TGTGCCAGCAGTCCGTCGGGTGTTTGGTCCGGCGGAAGGGACAATGGGCAGTTCTTC
-	TRBV7-9	-	TRBJ2-1	CASSSGPRVSEQFF	TGTGCCAGCAGCTCGGGACCCCGGGTGAGTGAGCAGTTCTTC
-	TRBV20-1	many	TRBJ2-5	CSARRTQETQYF	TGCAGTGCTAGGCGGACCCAAGAGACCCAGTACTTC
-	TRBV5-1	-	TRBJ2-3	CASSSLGTLSTDAQYF	TGCGCCAGCAGCTCCCTCGGGACCCTTAGCACAGATGCGCAGTATTTT
-	TRBV20-1	few	TRBJ2-3	CSARDWGSLGDTQYF	TGCAGTGCTAGAGATTGGGGATCCCTAGGGGATACGCAGTATTTT
-	TRBV28	few	TRBJ2-4	CASSPPSPGFVVGDVAKNIQYF	TGTGCCAGCAGTCCCCCATCCCCAGGGTTTGTAGTTGGAGACGTAGCCAAAAACATTCAGTACTTC
-	TRBV7-2	few	TRBJ2-5	CASTRTRVAETQYF	TGTGCCAGCACCCGAACACGGGTAGCTGAGACCCAGTACTTC
-	TRBV28	few	TRBJ2-5	CASSLGGWREETQYF	TGTGCCAGCAGTTTGGGAGGATGGAGAGAAGAGACCCAGTACTTC
-	TRBV3-1	many	TRBJ1-4	CASSLVDNEKLFF	TGTGCCAGCAGCCTGGTGGATAATGAAAAACTGTTTTTT
-	TRBV29-1	-	TRBJ1-2	CSEKRDGLLYGYTF	TGCAGCGAAAAAAGGGACGGGTTACTCTATGGCTACACCTTC
TRBD2	TRBV11-3	-	TRBJ2-5	CASSLDERTSGSLSYGQYF	TGTGCCAGCAGCTTAGACGAGAGGACTAGCGGGAGCCTTTCCTACGGGCAGTACTTC
-	TRBV20-1	-	TRBJ1-3	CSARDRENRFLSGNTIYF	TGCAGTGCTAGAGACCGGGAGAACAGGTTCCTCTCTGGAAACACCATATATTTT
-	TRBV7-2	-	TRBJ2-3	CASSLAKTDTQYF	TGTGCCAGCAGCTTAGCCAAGACAGATACGCAGTATTTT
-	TRBV25-1	-	TRBJ2-3	CASSESERSTDTQYF	TGTGCCAGCAGTGAATCCGAACGGTCTACAGATACGCAGTATTTT
-	TRBV12-3/TRBV12-4	few	TRBJ1-6	CASSFQGLANSPLHF	TGTGCCAGCAGTTTCCAGGGCCTAGCGAATTCACCCCTCCACTTT
TRBD1	TRBV7-9	few	TRBJ1-2	CASSSTGPYGYTF	TGTGCCAGCAGCTCGACAGGGCCCTATGGCTACACCTTC
TRBD1	TRBV7-2	-	TRBJ1-2	CASSIETGGYGYTF	TGTGCCAGCAGCATCGAGACAGGGGGCTATGGCTACACCTTC
-	TRBV20-1	many	TRBJ1-5	CSARDLDGGLNQPQHF	TGCAGTGCTAGAGATCTCGACGGGGGACTAAATCAGCCCCAGCATTTT
-	TRBV12-3/TRBV12-4	few	TRBJ1-3	CASSLSGHSGNTIYF	TGTGCCAGCAGTTTATCGGGGCACTCTGGAAACACCATATATTTT
TRBD1	TRBV20-1	many	TRBJ2-7	CSANPMGQVNEQYF	TGCAGTGCTAACCCCATGGGACAGGTCAACGAGCAGTACTTC
-	TRBV28	-	TRBJ1-1	CASRLQGNTEAFF	TGTGCCAGCAGGCTACAGGGGAACACTGAAGCTTTCTTT
-	TRBV29-1	many	TRBJ2-3	CSVHRAPMDTQYF	TGCAGCGTTCACAGGGCCCCTATGGATACGCAGTATTTT
TRBD1	TRBV6-6	few	TRBJ1-2	CASATGGRSLYGYTF	TGTGCCAGTGCGACAGGGGGGCGATCCCTCTATGGCTACACCTTC
TRBD1	TRBV12-3/TRBV12-4	-	TRBJ2-1	CASSFGTVSFF	TGTGCCAGCAGTTTTGGGACAGTCTCGTTCTTC